This entry concerns a single TCR beta chain. The antigen remains undetermined. The data were obtained in a study of shared clonotypes between healthy human individuals. The wider study: Samples came from a couple of female and a few male donors aged 18 to 49. Each donor's CD4 naive and CD4 memory cells filled three plates apiece, CD8 naive two, and CD8 memory one.

Study findings and constraints: Tissues were not sampled, only blood, and their repertoires likely differ. Larger estimated richness was generally recorded for naive subsets relative to memory subsets.

Using immunoSEQ multiplex PCR, the repertoire was profiled, and TCRdb retains in-frame clones only, with some absent. This repertoire shows about 690,000 clones, roughly 87% found once; its top ten account for 34%. The CDR3 is 17 residues long. V gave up 4 bases and J gave up 7 bases, with 26 bases separating them. Germline CDR1 reads MGHRA; CDR2 reads YSYEKL. The sample was memory CD8+ T cells from PBMCs. Subset given: CD45RO+ cells pooled with CCR7-negative TemRA cells. The chain combines TRBV4-1 with TRBJ2-7; D is possibly TRBD2 (6 bases). The receptor was derived from a man aged 18 to 29 in good health. Some clones in this sample may be carry-over from other donors' samples. CDR3 sequence: CASSPSAATAGSREQYF. Written as DNA, the CDR3 is TGCGCCAGCAGCCCATCCGCGGCGACCGCCGGGAGTCGGGAGCAGTACTTC.